This is a list of T cell receptor beta chains from one sample in a study of cytomegalovirus exposure and HLA in healthy donors. Repertoires were generated with immunoSEQ multiplex PCR, while TCRdb's copy carries only in-frame clones and drops some. Of 150,000 to 200,000 clones detected, approximately 11% appear once; the ten largest clones hold 7.8%. The specimen sequenced was PBMCs. The receptors shown here come from a man aged 45-65 years in good health and CMV-seropositive. The CDR3 runs from the conserved cysteine through the conserved F or W. The order of the fields is CDR3 length, V gene, D gene, clone size, J gene, CDR3 protein, CDR3 DNA. A D gene is named only where the DNA matches it firmly. Clone size is given for some rows only: seen once, a few or many times, or a class if the clone is expanded.

len: 13; v_gene: TRBV6-6; d_gene: NA; abundance: once; j_gene: TRBJ2-2; CDR3aa: CASSSPGTGELFF; CDR3nt: TGTGCCAGCAGTTCCCCGGGCACCGGGGAGCTGTTTTTT
len: 16; v_gene: TRBV21-1; d_gene: NA; abundance: few; j_gene: TRBJ1-5; CDR3aa: CASLSAGAILNQPQHF; CDR3nt: TGTGCCAGCCTATCGGCAGGGGCCATTCTTAATCAGCCCCAGCATTTT
len: 15; v_gene: TRBV5-5; d_gene: NA; abundance: NA; j_gene: TRBJ2-7; CDR3aa: CASSLRGFSSYEQYF; CDR3nt: TGTGCCAGCAGCTTGCGCGGGTTTAGCTCCTACGAGCAGTACTTC
len: 15; v_gene: TRBV4-1; d_gene: TRBD2; abundance: NA; j_gene: TRBJ2-3; CDR3aa: CASSLGGAVPDTQYF; CDR3nt: TGCGCCAGCAGCCTCGGGGGGGCGGTCCCAGATACGCAGTATTTT
len: 15; v_gene: TRBV5-4; d_gene: NA; abundance: NA; j_gene: TRBJ2-2; CDR3aa: CASSLGSGNTGELFF; CDR3nt: TGTGCCAGCAGCTTGGGGTCCGGGAACACCGGGGAGCTGTTTTTT
len: 14; v_gene: TRBV5-1; d_gene: NA; abundance: NA; j_gene: TRBJ1-4; CDR3aa: CASSSGELGEKLFF; CDR3nt: TGCGCCAGCAGCTCCGGGGAGTTAGGGGAAAAACTGTTTTTT
len: 16; v_gene: TRBV5-1; d_gene: NA; abundance: few; j_gene: TRBJ2-3; CDR3aa: CASSLVLSGGTDTQYF; CDR3nt: TGCGCCAGCAGCTTGGTACTCTCAGGGGGCACAGATACGCAGTATTTT
len: 14; v_gene: TRBV9; d_gene: NA; abundance: few; j_gene: TRBJ1-1; CDR3aa: CASSVEQTPVKAFF; CDR3nt: TGTGCCAGCAGCGTAGAACAGACGCCGGTAAAAGCTTTCTTT
len: 18; v_gene: TRBV27; d_gene: NA; abundance: few; j_gene: TRBJ2-2; CDR3aa: CASSLRSSAFANTGELFF; CDR3nt: TGTGCCAGCAGTTTAAGGTCTAGCGCCTTCGCGAACACCGGGGAGCTGTTTTTT
len: 18; v_gene: TRBV11-3; d_gene: TRBD1; abundance: few; j_gene: TRBJ1-5; CDR3aa: CASTLIPPRDRVNQPQHF; CDR3nt: TGTGCCAGCACTCTAATCCCCCCACGGGACAGGGTCAATCAGCCCCAGCATTTT
len: 13; v_gene: TRBV7-6; d_gene: TRBD1; abundance: NA; j_gene: TRBJ1-1; CDR3aa: CASSPGGRTEAFF; CDR3nt: TGTGCCAGCAGCCCAGGGGGCAGGACTGAAGCTTTCTTT
len: 14; v_gene: TRBV2; d_gene: TRBD1; abundance: few; j_gene: TRBJ1-4; CDR3aa: CASRDRTGEEKLFF; CDR3nt: TGTGCCAGCAGAGATAGGACAGGGGAAGAAAAACTGTTTTTT
len: 14; v_gene: TRBV2; d_gene: TRBD1; abundance: few; j_gene: TRBJ1-2; CDR3aa: CASTLKTGDYGYTF; CDR3nt: TGTGCCAGCACATTAAAGACAGGGGACTATGGCTACACCTTC
len: 14; v_gene: TRBV7-9; d_gene: NA; abundance: few; j_gene: TRBJ2-7; CDR3aa: CASSPRTDSYEQYF; CDR3nt: TGTGCCAGCAGCCCGAGGACAGACTCCTACGAGCAGTACTTC
len: 18; v_gene: TRBV7-3; d_gene: TRBD2; abundance: NA; j_gene: TRBJ2-2; CDR3aa: CASNERGGRIVNTGELFF; CDR3nt: TGTGCCAGCAACGAGCGGGGGGGCCGAATCGTAAACACCGGGGAGCTGTTTTTT
len: 15; v_gene: TRBV30; d_gene: NA; abundance: few; j_gene: TRBJ1-2; CDR3aa: CAWSALATTGRGYTF; CDR3nt: TGTGCCTGGAGTGCTCTCGCCACCACAGGGCGGGGCTACACCTTC
len: 16; v_gene: TRBV11-2; d_gene: NA; abundance: NA; j_gene: TRBJ1-1; CDR3aa: CASSLRWGESSTEAFF; CDR3nt: TGTGCCAGCAGCCTGCGGTGGGGGGAGTCGTCCACTGAAGCTTTCTTT
len: 15; v_gene: TRBV5-1; d_gene: TRBD1; abundance: NA; j_gene: TRBJ1-2; CDR3aa: CASSLELDRHYGYTF; CDR3nt: TGCGCCAGCAGCTTGGAACTGGACAGGCACTATGGCTACACCTTC
len: 15; v_gene: TRBV9; d_gene: NA; abundance: NA; j_gene: TRBJ1-3; CDR3aa: CASSVTDNYGNTIYF; CDR3nt: TGTGCCAGCAGCGTGACGGACAACTATGGAAACACCATATATTTT
len: 11; v_gene: TRBV6-6; d_gene: NA; abundance: few; j_gene: TRBJ1-1; CDR3aa: CASRQGTEAFF; CDR3nt: TGTGCCAGCAGACAGGGAACTGAAGCTTTCTTT
len: 15; v_gene: TRBV9; d_gene: TRBD1; abundance: few; j_gene: TRBJ1-1; CDR3aa: CASSETTGVNTEAFF; CDR3nt: TGTGCCAGCAGCGAGACGACAGGGGTGAACACTGAAGCTTTCTTT
len: 15; v_gene: TRBV5-4; d_gene: TRBD1; abundance: NA; j_gene: TRBJ2-7; CDR3aa: CASSKPGQRSYEQYF; CDR3nt: TGTGCCAGCAGCAAACCGGGACAGAGATCCTACGAGCAGTACTTC
len: 14; v_gene: TRBV25-1; d_gene: NA; abundance: NA; j_gene: TRBJ1-2; CDR3aa: CASSESRGVYGYTF; CDR3nt: TGTGCCAGCAGTGAATCCCGGGGAGTCTATGGCTACACCTTC
len: 16; v_gene: TRBV19; d_gene: TRBD1; abundance: NA; j_gene: TRBJ1-1; CDR3aa: CASSPRWGTTGPEAFF; CDR3nt: TGTGCCAGTAGCCCCCGGTGGGGAACGACAGGGCCTGAAGCTTTCTTT
len: 15; v_gene: TRBV6-1; d_gene: NA; abundance: few; j_gene: TRBJ2-2; CDR3aa: CASSELGGNTGELFF; CDR3nt: TGTGCCAGCAGTGAGTTAGGGGGAAACACCGGGGAGCTGTTTTTT
len: 13; v_gene: TRBV15; d_gene: TRBD2; abundance: NA; j_gene: TRBJ2-5; CDR3aa: CATGGTTQETQYF; CDR3nt: TGTGCCACTGGAGGGACTACCCAAGAGACCCAGTACTTC
len: 16; v_gene: TRBV5-1; d_gene: NA; abundance: NA; j_gene: TRBJ2-3; CDR3aa: CASSSLTRSSTDTQYF; CDR3nt: TGCGCCAGCAGCTCCCTAACTAGAAGTTCCACAGATACGCAGTATTTT
len: 15; v_gene: TRBV6-1; d_gene: NA; abundance: NA; j_gene: TRBJ1-5; CDR3aa: CASSEAGGEHQPQHF; CDR3nt: TGTGCCAGCAGTGAAGCGGGTGGGGAGCATCAGCCCCAGCATTTT
len: 14; v_gene: TRBV5-1; d_gene: NA; abundance: few; j_gene: TRBJ1-2; CDR3aa: CASSPPGSDYGYTF; CDR3nt: TGCGCCAGCAGCCCGCCCGGGAGTGACTATGGCTACACCTTC
len: 18; v_gene: TRBV10-3; d_gene: TRBD2; abundance: NA; j_gene: TRBJ2-3; CDR3aa: CAISESGRSRGGADTQYF; CDR3nt: TGTGCCATCAGTGAGTCGGGGAGATCGCGGGGGGGAGCGGATACGCAGTATTTT
len: 14; v_gene: TRBV28; d_gene: TRBD1; abundance: NA; j_gene: TRBJ1-1; CDR3aa: CASSYRTGGTEAFF; CDR3nt: TGTGCCAGTTCCTACCGGACAGGAGGCACTGAAGCTTTCTTT
len: 14; v_gene: TRBV13; d_gene: TRBD1; abundance: few; j_gene: TRBJ1-4; CDR3aa: CASSPGTAQEKLFF; CDR3nt: TGTGCCAGCAGCCCAGGGACAGCTCAGGAAAAACTGTTTTTT
len: 14; v_gene: TRBV28; d_gene: NA; abundance: few; j_gene: TRBJ2-3; CDR3aa: CASSSLGSADTQYF; CDR3nt: TGTGCCAGCAGTTCTCTAGGTTCCGCGGATACGCAGTATTTT
len: 15; v_gene: TRBV28; d_gene: TRBD1; abundance: few; j_gene: TRBJ1-1; CDR3aa: CASSSTGGGGTEAFF; CDR3nt: TGTGCCAGCAGTTCAACAGGGGGCGGGGGTACTGAAGCTTTCTTT
len: 12; v_gene: TRBV19; d_gene: NA; abundance: NA; j_gene: TRBJ1-1; CDR3aa: CASARMNTEAFF; CDR3nt: TGTGCCAGCGCGCGGATGAACACTGAAGCTTTCTTT
len: 14; v_gene: TRBV5-1; d_gene: TRBD1; abundance: NA; j_gene: TRBJ2-5; CDR3aa: CASSPRTGEETQYF; CDR3nt: TGCGCCAGCAGCCCTAGGACAGGGGAAGAGACCCAGTACTTC
len: 14; v_gene: TRBV19; d_gene: TRBD1; abundance: few; j_gene: TRBJ2-1; CDR3aa: CASRKTGGYNEQFF; CDR3nt: TGTGCCAGTAGGAAAACAGGGGGATACAATGAGCAGTTCTTC
len: 18; v_gene: TRBV9; d_gene: TRBD2; abundance: few; j_gene: TRBJ2-3; CDR3aa: CASSVVPVTGGVPDTQYF; CDR3nt: TGTGCCAGCAGCGTAGTGCCTGTTACTGGGGGGGTCCCAGATACGCAGTATTTT
len: 14; v_gene: TRBV5-4; d_gene: NA; abundance: NA; j_gene: TRBJ1-1; CDR3aa: CASSSREFNTEAFF; CDR3nt: TGTGCCAGCAGCTCCCGGGAATTTAACACTGAAGCTTTCTTT
len: 15; v_gene: TRBV7-8; d_gene: TRBD1; abundance: NA; j_gene: TRBJ1-5; CDR3aa: CASSLDRGENQPQHF; CDR3nt: TGTGCCAGCAGCTTAGACAGGGGAGAAAATCAGCCCCAGCATTTT
len: 17; v_gene: TRBV5-1; d_gene: NA; abundance: NA; j_gene: TRBJ2-6; CDR3aa: CASRQALISSGANVLTF; CDR3nt: TGCGCCAGCAGGCAGGCTCTAATTTCCTCTGGGGCCAACGTCCTGACTTTC
len: 15; v_gene: TRBV2; d_gene: TRBD1; abundance: NA; j_gene: TRBJ1-2; CDR3aa: CASSPLRQGRDGYTF; CDR3nt: TGTGCCAGCAGCCCCCTCAGACAGGGAAGGGATGGCTACACCTTC
len: 16; v_gene: TRBV19; d_gene: NA; abundance: few; j_gene: TRBJ1-3; CDR3aa: CASRATGGVSGNTIYF; CDR3nt: TGTGCCAGTAGAGCTACCGGGGGAGTCTCTGGAAACACCATATATTTT
len: 14; v_gene: TRBV2; d_gene: TRBD1; abundance: few; j_gene: TRBJ2-7; CDR3aa: CASSRATGGYEQYF; CDR3nt: TGTGCCAGCAGTCGAGCGACAGGGGGCTACGAGCAGTACTTC
len: 17; v_gene: TRBV7-2; d_gene: TRBD1; abundance: few; j_gene: TRBJ2-4; CDR3aa: CASSLGGTDYTKNIQYF; CDR3nt: TGTGCCAGCAGCTTAGGGGGGACAGACTATACCAAAAACATTCAGTACTTC
len: 13; v_gene: TRBV15; d_gene: NA; abundance: few; j_gene: TRBJ2-3; CDR3aa: CATSRDIGDTQYF; CDR3nt: TGTGCCACCAGCAGAGATATCGGAGATACGCAGTATTTT
len: 15; v_gene: TRBV10-3; d_gene: NA; abundance: few; j_gene: TRBJ2-5; CDR3aa: CAISEAGQPPRAQYF; CDR3nt: TGTGCCATCAGTGAGGCCGGACAGCCACCCAGGGCCCAGTACTTC
len: 14; v_gene: TRBV29-1; d_gene: NA; abundance: few; j_gene: TRBJ1-4; CDR3aa: CSVDIMGRGEKLFF; CDR3nt: TGCAGCGTTGATATTATGGGGAGGGGTGAAAAACTGTTTTTT
len: 11; v_gene: TRBV19; d_gene: NA; abundance: NA; j_gene: TRBJ2-1; CDR3aa: CASSRDNEQFF; CDR3nt: TGTGCCAGCTCCAGGGACAATGAGCAGTTCTTC
len: 12; v_gene: TRBV11-3; d_gene: NA; abundance: NA; j_gene: TRBJ2-5; CDR3aa: CASSFTQETQYF; CDR3nt: TGTGCCAGCAGCTTCACACAAGAGACCCAGTACTTC
len: 15; v_gene: TRBV25-1; d_gene: NA; abundance: NA; j_gene: TRBJ2-3; CDR3aa: CASSYWGEMGDTQYF; CDR3nt: TGTGCCAGCAGCTACTGGGGGGAAATGGGGGATACGCAGTATTTT
len: 15; v_gene: TRBV14; d_gene: NA; abundance: few; j_gene: TRBJ2-3; CDR3aa: CASSQDPGYIDTQYF; CDR3nt: TGTGCCAGCAGCCAAGATCCGGGATACATAGATACGCAGTATTTT
len: 14; v_gene: TRBV5-1; d_gene: TRBD1; abundance: NA; j_gene: TRBJ1-6; CDR3aa: CASSGGTENSPLHF; CDR3nt: TGCGCCAGCAGCGGAGGGACAGAGAATTCACCCCTCCACTTT
len: 16; v_gene: TRBV7-2; d_gene: NA; abundance: NA; j_gene: TRBJ1-3; CDR3aa: CASSTDPRSSGNTIYF; CDR3nt: TGTGCCAGCAGCACCGACCCTCGGAGCTCTGGAAACACCATATATTTT
len: 16; v_gene: TRBV7-2; d_gene: NA; abundance: NA; j_gene: TRBJ1-1; CDR3aa: CASSVGARSAVTEAFF; CDR3nt: TGTGCCAGCAGCGTGGGGGCGCGGAGCGCGGTCACTGAAGCTTTCTTT